These 18 T cell receptor beta chains were sequenced from one sample in a study of T cell changes during pregnancy in multiple sclerosis. TCRdb's table, derived via immunoSEQ multiplex PCR, lists solely in-frame clones and lacks some. Among nearly 40,000 clones listed, about 92% were seen once. Sequencing used CD4+ T cells from peripheral blood mononuclear cells, obtained in the third trimester of pregnancy. The receptors originated from a female donor with multiple sclerosis, enrolled in a pregnancy study.

This chain joins TRBV6-1 and TRBJ2-5, with 13 bases that match TRBD2. This CDR3 has 16 amino acids. J lost 5 bases, V lost 1 base, and 4 bases had no gene match. CDR1 is MNHNS, CDR2 SASEGT, per germline. The CDR3 is CASSEGTSGSGETQYF. The CDR3, as DNA: TGTGCCAGCAGTGAAGGGACTAGCGGGAGTGGCGAGACCCAGTACTTC.

The chain combines TRBV18 with TRBJ2-3; 9 bases are a match to TRBD2. V shed 0 bases, J shed 2 bases, and the junction held 6 bases outside the gene matches. The CDR3 extends over 17 amino acids. Looked up from germline, CDR1 is KGHSH and CDR2 is LQKENI. The CDR3 here is CASSPPGLANPTDTQYF. The CDR3 DNA reads TGTGCCAGCTCACCACCGGGACTAGCCAATCCCACAGATACGCAGTATTTT.

This clone was detected a few times. This chain joins TRBV5-5 and TRBJ1-1; D is undetermined. V lost 2 bases, J lost 7 bases, and 12 bases lay in between. Germline V gives CDR1 SGHKS, CDR2 YYEKEE (reference sequence). The CDR3 has 13 residues. Written as DNA, the CDR3 is TGTGCCAGCAGCTTTGAAGGAGGTGGTGAAGCTTTCTTT. It codes for CASSFEGGGEAFF.

The CDR3: CASSQDLQGAWEKLFF. The CDR3 region has the DNA TGCGCCAGCAGCCAAGATCTTCAGGGGGCCTGGGAAAAACTGTTTTTT. The V gene is TRBV4-3, the J gene TRBJ1-4, with TRBD1 matching over 8 bases. The CDR3 runs to 16 residues. Trimming took 0 bases from V and 8 from J; bases not matched to a gene: 8. The germline gives CDR1 LGHNA, CDR2 YSLEER.

The chain joins TRBV2 to TRBJ1-2; D is ambiguous. The germline CDR1 and CDR2 sequences are SNHLY and FYNNEI. V was trimmed by 3 bases and J by 1 base, leaving 12 bases between them. The CDR3 has 15 residues. CDR3 DNA sequence: TGTGCCAGCAGTGATATCGGACTTTTTAACTATGGCTACACCTTC. Amino acids: CASSDIGLFNYGYTF. Variable domain in full (rest from reference TRBV2 and TRBJ1-2): EPEVTQTPSHQVTQMGQEVILRCVPISNHLYFYWYRQILGQKVEFLVSFYNNEISEKSEIFDDQFSVERPDGSNFTLKIRSTKLEDSAMYFCASSDIGLFNYGYTFGSGTRLTVV.

This clone was seen just once. The CDR3 region has the DNA TGTGCCAGTCGCGGGACTAGCAGGAATGAGCAGTTCTTC. Translating it yields CASRGTSRNEQFF. The chain links TRBV6-5 to TRBJ2-1; TRBD2 aligns across 9 bases. V shed 9 bases, J shed 7 bases, and the junction held 7 bases outside the gene matches. The CDR3 totals 13 residues. CDR1 and CDR2 (germline): MNHEY, SVGAGI.

The rearrangement uses TRBV6-5 and TRBJ1-2; TRBD1 might be the D (6 bases). CDR1 is MNHEY, CDR2 SVGAGI, per germline. This CDR3 is 13 amino acids long. Between the trimmed V and J ends, which lost 6 bases and 5 bases, there was a span of 13 bases. CDR3 amino acids: CASRGQTRYGYTF. The CDR3 region has the DNA TGTGCCAGCAGAGGACAGACTCGATATGGCTACACCTTC.

This chain links TRBV9 with TRBJ2-7, with TRBD1 identical over 8 bases. V lost 4 bases and J lost 1; bases outside the gene matches: 10. The CDR3 covers 16 residues. Germline V gene data show CDR1 as SGDLS and CDR2 as YYNGEE. The CDR3 region is CASSLPRQGISYEQYF. The CDR3 DNA sequence: TGTGCCAGCAGCCTCCCTCGACAGGGGATTTCCTACGAGCAGTACTTC.

The rearrangement joins TRBV29-1 to TRBJ2-1; TRBD2 might be the D (5 bases). Trimming took 3 bases from V and 6 from J, leaving 12 bases between them. Germline CDR1 is SQVTM and CDR2 is ANQGSEA. This CDR3 has 13 residues. The CDR3 reads CSVDVNGVNEQFF. The CDR3 DNA follows: TGCAGCGTTGATGTAAACGGGGTCAATGAGCAGTTCTTC.

This chain links TRBV7-2 with TRBJ2-1; 9 bases map to TRBD1. There are 15 residues in the CDR3. V lost 2 bases and J lost 7; bases outside the gene matches: 6. CDR1 and CDR2 from the germline V gene are SGHTA and FQGNSA. The CDR3: CASSLRTGGTNEQFF. In DNA form, the CDR3 reads TGTGCCAGCAGCTTACGAACAGGGGGCACGAATGAGCAGTTCTTC.

The genes are TRBV9 and TRBJ2-3, with D tentatively TRBD1 (5 bases). This CDR3 spans 14 amino acids. V was cut by 4 bases and J by 1 base, with 10 bases left in between. The germline CDR1 and CDR2 sequences are SGDLS and YYNGEE. DNA for the CDR3: TGTGCCAGCAGCCCCCAGACAGGCACAGATACGCAGTATTTT. This translates into CASSPQTGTDTQYF. The variable domain in full, completed from reference TRBV9 and TRBJ2-3, reads DSGVTQTPKHLITATGQRVTLRCSPRSGDLSVYWYQQSLDQGLQFLIQYYNGEERAKGNILERFSAQQFPDLHSELNLSSLELGDSALYFCASSPQTGTDTQYFGPGTRLTVL.

V and J are TRBV6-5 and TRBJ1-1, with D tentatively TRBD1 (6 bases). The CDR3 covers 14 residues. Germline V gene sequence: CDR1 MNHEY, CDR2 SVGAGI. V lost 0 bases and J 6 bases, leaving 11 bases between the germline ends. The CDR3 nucleotides read TGTGCCAGCAGTTACTCGATACAGGGCCCTGAAGCTTTCTTT. Its translation is CASSYSIQGPEAFF.

This clone appeared once. The rearrangement links TRBV5-4 to TRBJ1-2; tentatively, D is TRBD1 (6 bases). The germline V gene has CDR1 SGHNT and CDR2 YYREEE (reference sequence). This CDR3 has 14 amino acids. The V and J ends lost 0 bases and 3 bases respectively, with 9 bases between them. The CDR3 DNA reads as TGTGCCAGCAGCTTGGTGGGGGCTCACTATGGCTACACCTTC. Protein: CASSLVGAHYGYTF.

The chain combines TRBV5-6 with TRBJ2-5, with 11 nucleotides matching TRBD2. Trimming took 4 bases from V and 3 from J; bases not matched to a gene: 2. The CDR3 is 14 amino acids. In germline, CDR1 is SGHDT, CDR2 YYEEEE. CDR3 nucleotides: TGTGCCAGCAGCCGGGGACTAGCGGAAGAGACCCAGTACTTC. This gives the protein CASSRGLAEETQYF.

This clone was counted between two and nine times. V usage is TRBV7-2 and J usage is TRBJ2-3; 12 nucleotides match TRBD2. V lost 5 bases and J lost 2; bases outside the gene matches: 8. There are 17 residues in the CDR3. Per germline, CDR1 SGHTA and CDR2 FQGNSA. The CDR3 is CASSPGLAGTLTDTQYF. The CDR3 nucleotides are TGTGCCAGCAGCCCAGGACTAGCGGGAACTCTCACAGATACGCAGTATTTT.

The chain has TRBV6-5 and TRBJ2-7; the match to TRBD2 covers 9 bases. Germline V gene sequence: CDR1 MNHEY, CDR2 SVGAGI. The CDR3 covers 13 residues. The J segment lost 4 bases and the V segment lost 8 bases, leaving 6 bases of the junction unmatched. CDR3 coding DNA: TGTGCCAGCCAGCTGGCGGGAGGGTACGAGCAGTACTTC. This codes for CASQLAGGYEQYF.

This chain connects TRBV21-1 to TRBJ2-1; the D call TRBD2 from the table was never checked on the DNA. TRBV21-1 is a pseudogene locus. This CDR3 is built from 16 residues. The CDR3 loop is CASSTPGAGGMNEQFF. In DNA form, the CDR3 reads TGTGCCAGCAGCACCCCAGGAGCGGGAGGGATGAATGAGCAGTTCTTC.

The rearrangement uses TRBV6-1 and TRBJ1-2; D is possibly TRBD1 (6 bases). CDR1 is MNHNS, CDR2 SASEGT, per germline. The CDR3 loop spans 12 amino acids. Trimming stripped 2 bases from V and 5 bases from J, with 6 bases between. The CDR3 nucleotides read TGTGCCAGCAGTGAAAGGGGGTATGGCTACACCTTC. Its protein product is CASSERGYGYTF.